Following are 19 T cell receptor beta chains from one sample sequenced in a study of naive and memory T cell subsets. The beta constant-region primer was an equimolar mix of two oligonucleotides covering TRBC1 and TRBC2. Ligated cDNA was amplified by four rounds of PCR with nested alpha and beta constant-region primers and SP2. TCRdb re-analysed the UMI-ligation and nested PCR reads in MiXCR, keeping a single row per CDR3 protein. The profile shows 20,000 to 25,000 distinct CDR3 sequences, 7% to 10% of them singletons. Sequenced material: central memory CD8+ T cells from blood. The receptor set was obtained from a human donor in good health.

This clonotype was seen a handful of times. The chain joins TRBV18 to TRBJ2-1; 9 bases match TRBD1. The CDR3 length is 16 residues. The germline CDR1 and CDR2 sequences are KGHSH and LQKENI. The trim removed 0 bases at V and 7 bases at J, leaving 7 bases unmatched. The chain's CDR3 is CASSPPYLGQGNEQFF. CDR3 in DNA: TGTGCCAGCTCACCACCGTACTTAGGACAGGGGAATGAGCAGTTCTTC.

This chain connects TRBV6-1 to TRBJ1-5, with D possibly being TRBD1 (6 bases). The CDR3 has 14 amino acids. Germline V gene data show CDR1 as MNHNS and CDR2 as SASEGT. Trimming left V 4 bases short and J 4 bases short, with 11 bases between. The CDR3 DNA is TGTGCCAGCAGTGCGGGGGGCGAAAATCAGCCCCAGCATTTT. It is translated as CASSAGGENQPQHF.

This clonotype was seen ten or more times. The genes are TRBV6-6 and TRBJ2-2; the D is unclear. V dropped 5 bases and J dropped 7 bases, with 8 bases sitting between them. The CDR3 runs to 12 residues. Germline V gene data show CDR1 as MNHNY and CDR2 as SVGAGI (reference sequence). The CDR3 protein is CASSRQFGELFF. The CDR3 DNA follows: TGTGCCAGCAGTCGCCAATTCGGGGAGCTGTTTTTT.

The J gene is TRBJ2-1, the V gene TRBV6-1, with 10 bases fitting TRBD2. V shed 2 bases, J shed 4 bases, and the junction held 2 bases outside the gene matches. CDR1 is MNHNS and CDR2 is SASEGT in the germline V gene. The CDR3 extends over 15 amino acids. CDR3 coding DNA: TGTGCCAGCAGTGAAAAACTAGCGGGATACAATGAGCAGTTCTTC. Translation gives CASSEKLAGYNEQFF.

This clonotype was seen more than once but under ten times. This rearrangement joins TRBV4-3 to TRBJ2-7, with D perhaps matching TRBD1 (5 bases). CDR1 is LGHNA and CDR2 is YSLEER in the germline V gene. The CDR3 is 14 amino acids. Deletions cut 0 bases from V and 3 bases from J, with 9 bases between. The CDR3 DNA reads TGCGCCAGCAGCCAAGAGGGGCAGTACTACGAGCAGTACTTC. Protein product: CASSQEGQYYEQYF.

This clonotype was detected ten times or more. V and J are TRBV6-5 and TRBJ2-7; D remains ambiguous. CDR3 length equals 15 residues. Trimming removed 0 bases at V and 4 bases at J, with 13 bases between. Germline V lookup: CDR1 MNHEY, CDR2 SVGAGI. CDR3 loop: CASSYSVADGYEQYF. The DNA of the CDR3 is TGTGCCAGCAGTTACTCAGTCGCTGACGGGTACGAGCAGTACTTC.

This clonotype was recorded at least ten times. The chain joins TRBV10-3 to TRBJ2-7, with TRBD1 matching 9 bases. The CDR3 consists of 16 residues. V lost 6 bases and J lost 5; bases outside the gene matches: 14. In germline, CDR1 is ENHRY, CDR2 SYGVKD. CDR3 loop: CAISFSLRTGADEQYF. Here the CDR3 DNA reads TGTGCCATCAGCTTCTCCCTTAGGACAGGGGCTGACGAGCAGTACTTC.

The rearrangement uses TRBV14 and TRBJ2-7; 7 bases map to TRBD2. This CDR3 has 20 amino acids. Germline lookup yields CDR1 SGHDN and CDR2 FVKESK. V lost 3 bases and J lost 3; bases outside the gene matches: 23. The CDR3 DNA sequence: TGTGCCAGCAGCCATATCTTTTGGCGGGGGTACGCCGGGCCGGACTACGAGCAGTACTTC. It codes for CASSHIFWRGYAGPDYEQYF.

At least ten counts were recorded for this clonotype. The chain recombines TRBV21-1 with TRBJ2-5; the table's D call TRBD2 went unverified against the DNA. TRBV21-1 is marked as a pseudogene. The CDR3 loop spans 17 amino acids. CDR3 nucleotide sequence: TGTGCCAGCAGCTATCCACGGACTAGCGGGCGCCAAGAGACCCAGTACTTC. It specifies CASSYPRTSGRQETQYF.

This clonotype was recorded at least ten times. CDR3 loop: CSARDPASGKSSYNEQFF. In DNA, the CDR3 is TGCAGTGCTAGAGATCCGGCTAGCGGGAAAAGCTCCTACAATGAGCAGTTCTTC. The chain recombines TRBV20-1 with TRBJ2-1, with 9 bases aligning to TRBD2. Germline loops: CDR1 DFQATT, CDR2 SNEGSKA (reference sequence). The CDR3 is 18 residues long. The V and J ends lost 0 bases and 0 bases, in that order; junction bases with no gene match: 9.

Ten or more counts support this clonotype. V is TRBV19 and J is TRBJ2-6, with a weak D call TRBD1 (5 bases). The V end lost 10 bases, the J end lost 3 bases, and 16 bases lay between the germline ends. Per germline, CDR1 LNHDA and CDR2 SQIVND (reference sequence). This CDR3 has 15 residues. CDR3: CATGRTDIGANVLTF. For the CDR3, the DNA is TGTGCCACCGGGCGGACGGACATTGGGGCCAACGTCCTGACTTTC.

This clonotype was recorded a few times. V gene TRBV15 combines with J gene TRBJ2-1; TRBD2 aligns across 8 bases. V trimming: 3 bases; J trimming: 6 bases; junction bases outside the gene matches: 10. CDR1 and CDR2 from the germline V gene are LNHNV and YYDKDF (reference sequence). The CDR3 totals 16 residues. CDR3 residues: CATSSGGLDLPNEQFF. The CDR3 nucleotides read TGTGCCACCAGCAGTGGGGGACTAGACCTACCCAATGAGCAGTTCTTC.

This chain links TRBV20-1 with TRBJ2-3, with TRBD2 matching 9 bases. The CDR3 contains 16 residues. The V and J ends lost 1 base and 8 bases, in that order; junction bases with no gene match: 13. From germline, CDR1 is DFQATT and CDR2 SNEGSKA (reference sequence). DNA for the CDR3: TGCAGTGCTAGAGCCGGGGGGGGACTAGCTCCCGGTACGCAGTATTTT. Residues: CSARAGGGLAPGTQYF.

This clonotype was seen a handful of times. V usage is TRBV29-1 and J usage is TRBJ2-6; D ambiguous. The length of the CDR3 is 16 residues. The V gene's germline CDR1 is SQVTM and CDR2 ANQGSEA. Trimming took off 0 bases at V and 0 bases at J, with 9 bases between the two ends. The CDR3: CSVEEDEDSGANVLTF. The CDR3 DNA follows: TGCAGCGTTGAAGAGGACGAAGACTCTGGGGCCAACGTCCTGACTTTC.

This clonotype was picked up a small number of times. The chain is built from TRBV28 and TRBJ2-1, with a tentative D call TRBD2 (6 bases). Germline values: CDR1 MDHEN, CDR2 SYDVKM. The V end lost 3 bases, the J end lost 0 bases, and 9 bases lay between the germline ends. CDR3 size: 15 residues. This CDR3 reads CASSFPGSSYNEQFF. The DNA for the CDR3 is TGTGCCAGCAGTTTTCCCGGGAGCTCCTACAATGAGCAGTTCTTC.

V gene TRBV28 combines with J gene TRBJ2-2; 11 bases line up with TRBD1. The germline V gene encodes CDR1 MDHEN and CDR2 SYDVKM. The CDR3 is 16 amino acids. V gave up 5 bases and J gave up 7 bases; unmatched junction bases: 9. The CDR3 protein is CASSTGQGAYVGELFF. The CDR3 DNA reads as TGTGCCAGCAGTACCGGACAGGGGGCGTATGTCGGGGAGCTGTTTTTT.

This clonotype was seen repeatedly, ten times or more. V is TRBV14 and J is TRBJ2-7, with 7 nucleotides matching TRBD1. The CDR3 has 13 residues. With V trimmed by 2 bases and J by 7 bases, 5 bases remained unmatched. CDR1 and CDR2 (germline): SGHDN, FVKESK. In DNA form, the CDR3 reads TGTGCCAGCAGCCAACAGACAGGGTTGGAGCAGTACTTC. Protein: CASSQQTGLEQYF.

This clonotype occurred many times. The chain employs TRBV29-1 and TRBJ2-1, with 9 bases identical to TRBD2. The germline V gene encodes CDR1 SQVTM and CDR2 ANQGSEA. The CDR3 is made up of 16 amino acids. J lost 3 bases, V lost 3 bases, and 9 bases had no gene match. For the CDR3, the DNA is TGCAGCGTTGACGGGGTAGCGGGAGTCGTCTACAATGAGCAGTTCTTC. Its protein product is CSVDGVAGVVYNEQFF.

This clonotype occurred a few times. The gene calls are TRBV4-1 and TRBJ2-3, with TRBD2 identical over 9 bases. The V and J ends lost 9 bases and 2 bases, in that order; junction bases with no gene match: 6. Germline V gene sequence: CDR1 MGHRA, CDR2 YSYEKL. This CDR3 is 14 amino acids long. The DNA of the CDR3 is TGCGCCAGTAGACTAGCGGCCCTCACAGATACGCAGTATTTT. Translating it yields CASRLAALTDTQYF.